The 28 T cell receptor beta chains given below trace back to one sample, sequenced in a study of long-term antiretroviral therapy in people with HIV. Running of the v3.0 immunoSEQ assay took place at survey level. Sequencing used immunoSEQ multiplex PCR; TCRdb keeps in-frame clones, though not all of them. This repertoire shows tens of thousands of clones, around three quarters found once; its top ten account for 11%. Source: unsorted PBMCs, taken 1.1 years before starting antiretroviral therapy. The origin of the receptors is a woman in her 40s with HIV.

The rearrangement joins TRBV11-2 to TRBJ1-4, with TRBD1 matching 10 bases. The germline CDR1 and CDR2 sequences are SGHAT and FQNNGV. The ends lost 3 bases at V and 8 bases at J; junction bases unmatched: 3. The CDR3 consists of 14 residues. The CDR3, as DNA: TGTGCCAGCAGCTTCGGGACAGGGGAGGAAAAACTGTTTTTT. It codes for CASSFGTGEEKLFF. Drawing the rest from reference TRBV11-2 and TRBJ1-4, the complete variable domain is EAGVAQSPRYKIIEKRQSVAFWCNPISGHATLYWYQQILGQGPKLLIQFQNNGVVDDSQLPKDRFSAERLKGVDSTLKIQPAKLEDSAVYLCASSFGTGEEKLFFGSGTQLSVL.

The V and J genes are TRBV29-1 and TRBJ2-7; D gene ambiguous. This CDR3 spans 14 amino acids. CDR1 SQVTM and CDR2 ANQGSEA come from the germline V gene. Trimming removed 1 base at V and 6 bases at J, with 16 bases between. The CDR3 protein is CSVEGLGSPGEQYF. The CDR3 DNA sequence: TGCAGCGTTGAAGGTTTGGGGTCCCCGGGCGAGCAGTACTTC.

CDR3 nucleotide sequence: TGCAGCGTTGAGGATACAGGGGCTAATGAAAAACTGTTTTTT. Its protein is CSVEDTGANEKLFF. The rearrangement uses TRBV29-1 and TRBJ1-4; 7 nucleotides align to TRBD1. The CDR3 covers 14 residues. Looked up from germline, CDR1 is SQVTM and CDR2 is ANQGSEA. Losses at the gene ends were 3 bases for V and 3 bases for J; bases not matched to a gene: 4.

The chain couples TRBV27 to TRBJ1-1; 7 nucleotides agree with TRBD1. V lost 5 bases and J lost 4; bases outside the gene matches: 4. This CDR3 region has 13 residues. CDR1 MNHEY and CDR2 SMNVEV come from the germline V gene (reference sequence). CDR3 nucleotides: TGTGCCAGCAGTCAAACAGGGGTCACTGAAGCTTTCTTT. Residues: CASSQTGVTEAFF.

The V and J genes are TRBV9 and TRBJ2-7; D may be TRBD1 or TRBD2 (6 bases each). The CDR3 extends over 14 amino acids. Trimming shortened V by 6 bases and J by 4 bases, and 17 bases separated the two germline ends. Germline-derived CDR1 and CDR2 are SGDLS and YYNGEE. CDR3 DNA: TGTGCCAGCAACCAGGAGGGGGATATGTACGAGCAGTACTTC. It translates to CASNQEGDMYEQYF.

The rearrangement joins TRBV2 to TRBJ1-1; D is possibly TRBD1 (5 bases). This CDR3 contains 14 residues. The germline V and J ends were trimmed by 5 bases and 10 bases, with 20 bases remaining between them. The germline V gene encodes CDR1 SNHLY and CDR2 FYNNEI. The CDR3, as DNA: TGTGCCAGCAGTCAATTGGGCGGGGGAGTAAGAGCTTTCTTT. It yields the protein CASSQLGGGVRAFF. Based on the CDR3 plus reference TRBV2 and TRBJ1-1, the full variable domain is EPEVTQTPSHQVTQMGQEVILRCVPISNHLYFYWYRQILGQKVEFLVSFYNNEISEKSEIFDDQFSVERPDGSNFTLKIRSTKLEDSAMYFCASSQLGGGVRAFFGQGTRLTVV.

CDR3 protein: CAWSGGRGDEQYF. In nucleotides, the CDR3 is TGTGCCTGGAGTGGGGGAAGGGGTGACGAGCAGTACTTC. This chain joins TRBV30 and TRBJ2-7, with D perhaps TRBD1 (5 bases). Germline CDR1 and CDR2: GTSNPN and SVGIG (reference sequence). This CDR3 region has 13 residues. V lost 1 base and J lost 5, with 12 bases in between. Combining the CDR3 with reference TRBV30 and TRBJ2-7 gives the whole variable domain SQTIHQWPATLVQPVGSPLSLECTVEGTSNPNLYWYRQAAGRGLQLLFYSVGIGQISSEVPQNLSASRPQDRQFILSSKKLLLSDSGFYLCAWSGGRGDEQYFGPGTRLTVT.

V gene TRBV9 combines with J gene TRBJ1-6, with a possible D match to TRBD1 (6 bases). The CDR3 totals 14 residues. Germline loops: CDR1 SGDLS, CDR2 YYNGEE. V lost 0 bases and J 9 bases, leaving 10 bases between the germline ends. The CDR3 loop reads CASSVGAGASPLHF. The CDR3, as DNA: TGTGCCAGCAGCGTAGGGGCAGGGGCTTCACCCCTCCACTTT.

This chain links TRBV6-5 with TRBJ1-2, with a possible D match to TRBD1 (6 bases). The CDR3 loop spans 11 amino acids. From germline, CDR1 is MNHEY and CDR2 SVGAGI. Between the trimmed V and J ends, which lost 8 bases and 8 bases, there was a span of 12 bases. The CDR3 sequence is CASGAGVGYTF. CDR3 in DNA: TGTGCCAGCGGGGCAGGGGTGGGCTACACCTTC.

The rearrangement links TRBV5-1 to TRBJ1-1; weak D call: TRBD1 (5 bases). With 0 bases removed from V and 8 bases from J, the gap between germline ends came to 11 bases. This CDR3 is built from 13 residues. Looked up from germline, CDR1 is SGHRS and CDR2 is YFSETQ. The CDR3 sequence is CASSLGSAGEAFF. The CDR3 DNA follows: TGCGCCAGCAGCTTGGGGTCGGCAGGGGAAGCTTTCTTT.

V usage is TRBV27 and J usage is TRBJ1-5; possible D gene TRBD1, 5 bases. The germline V and J ends were trimmed by 6 bases and 3 bases, with 15 bases remaining between them. This CDR3 contains 15 residues. Germline V gene data show CDR1 as MNHEY and CDR2 as SMNVEV (reference sequence). For the CDR3, the DNA is TGTGCCAGCAGCACGCAGGGAGTTGACAATCAGCCCCAGCATTTT. It codes for CASSTQGVDNQPQHF.

The J gene is TRBJ1-5, the V gene TRBV2; perhaps TRBD1 as D (6 bases). Trimming left V 10 bases short and J 0 bases short, with 13 bases between. The CDR3 sequence is 14 residues long. Germline-derived CDR1 and CDR2 are SNHLY and FYNNEI. The CDR3 loop reads CAIQDRYSNQPQHF. Here the CDR3 DNA reads TGTGCCATCCAGGACAGATATAGCAATCAGCCCCAGCATTTT.

V usage is TRBV15 and J usage is TRBJ2-3, with TRBD2 identical over 9 bases. The CDR3 is 16 amino acids. Per the germline V gene, CDR1 is LNHNV and CDR2 is YYDKDF (reference sequence). Trimming at V came to 0 bases and at J to 6 bases, leaving 7 bases not matched to a gene. Here the CDR3 DNA reads TGTGCCACCAGCAGAGATATCGGACTAGCGAGGGATACGCAGTATTTT. Its translation is CATSRDIGLARDTQYF.

This sequence joins TRBV5-1 and TRBJ1-5; the match to TRBD1 covers 7 bases. J gave up 1 base and V 2 bases, and 12 bases lay outside the gene matches. CDR1 and CDR2 from the germline V gene are SGHRS and YFSETQ. This CDR3 is 18 amino acids long. The CDR3 coding sequence is TGCGCCAGCAGCTTCTTGACAGGGCGGAGGGTGAGCAATCAGCCCCAGCATTTT. It is translated as CASSFLTGRRVSNQPQHF.

The chain employs TRBV14 and TRBJ2-5, with TRBD1 matching over 8 bases. J was trimmed by 2 bases and V by 1 base; bases with no gene match: 6. CDR3 length equals 16 residues. Germline V gene sequence: CDR1 SGHDN, CDR2 FVKESK. In DNA, the CDR3 is TGTGCCAGCAGCCAAGTGGGCAGGGGGCCGCAAGAGACCCAGTACTTC. This codes for CASSQVGRGPQETQYF.

The chain carries TRBV11-2 and TRBJ1-1; the match to TRBD1 covers 7 bases. CDR3 length: 13 amino acids. J was trimmed by 9 bases and V by 3 bases; bases with no gene match: 7. Germline V gene lookup returns CDR1 SGHAT and CDR2 FQNNGV. The chain's CDR3 is CASSFGTAEKAFF. CDR3 nucleotides: TGTGCCAGCAGCTTTGGGACAGCTGAGAAAGCTTTCTTT. Combining the CDR3 with reference TRBV11-2 and TRBJ1-1 gives the whole variable domain EAGVAQSPRYKIIEKRQSVAFWCNPISGHATLYWYQQILGQGPKLLIQFQNNGVVDDSQLPKDRFSAERLKGVDSTLKIQPAKLEDSAVYLCASSFGTAEKAFFGQGTRLTVV.

There are a few counts of this clone. This rearrangement joins TRBV10-1 to TRBJ1-5; TRBD1 agrees at 11 bases. V gave up 4 bases and J gave up 7 bases; unmatched junction bases: 6. CDR1 is WNHNN and CDR2 is SYGVQD in the germline V gene (reference sequence). The CDR3 totals 15 residues. CDR3 protein: CASSAGQGAGQPQHF. DNA for the CDR3: TGCGCCAGCAGTGCCGGACAGGGGGCCGGGCAGCCCCAGCATTTT.

A single count supports this clone. The chain combines TRBV5-4 with TRBJ2-3; 7 bases line up with TRBD1. CDR1 and CDR2 (germline): SGHNT, YYREEE (reference sequence). The V segment lost 5 bases and the J segment 0 bases; nucleotides outside the gene matches: 6. This CDR3 region has 15 residues. The CDR3 loop is CASSTRQGSTDTQYF. In DNA, the CDR3 is TGTGCCAGCAGTACCAGACAGGGTAGCACAGATACGCAGTATTTT.

The chain is built from TRBV10-2 and TRBJ2-7; the D gene is possibly TRBD1 (6 bases). V lost 2 bases and J 10 bases, leaving 12 bases between the germline ends. The CDR3 runs 12 residues. The germline gives CDR1 WSHSY, CDR2 SAAADI. CDR3 nucleotide sequence: TGCGCCAGCAGTGAGGGACAGCTTACCCAGTACTTC. It yields the protein CASSEGQLTQYF.

As DNA, the CDR3 is TGTGCCAGCAGTGGGGAAGGGAGAGGCAATTCACCCCTCCACTTT. The encoded protein is CASSGEGRGNSPLHF. This chain uses TRBV6-1 with TRBJ1-6, with D unclear. The CDR3 runs 15 residues. Germline CDR1 and CDR2: MNHNS and SASEGT. The V end lost 4 bases, the J end lost 7 bases, and 14 bases lay between the germline ends.

The V gene is TRBV5-1, the J gene TRBJ2-7; D remains ambiguous. Trimming left V 3 bases short and J 5 bases short, with 12 bases between. Germline values: CDR1 SGHRS, CDR2 YFSETQ. The CDR3 sequence is 13 residues long. This CDR3 is CASSSGIGDEQYF. CDR3 DNA: TGCGCCAGCAGCTCAGGTATTGGGGACGAGCAGTACTTC. The whole variable domain, filled in from reference TRBV5-1 and TRBJ2-7, reads KAGVTQTPRYLIKTRGQQVTLSCSPISGHRSVSWYQQTPGQGLQFLFEYFSETQRNKGNFPGRFSGRQFSNSRSEMNVSTLELGDSALYLCASSSGIGDEQYFGPGTRLTVT.

In its sample, this clone was seen once. CDR3 amino acids: CASSMRYQETQYF. CDR3 DNA sequence: TGTGCCAGCAGCATGAGATACCAAGAGACCCAGTACTTC. The gene calls are TRBV14 and TRBJ2-5; no definite D call. The CDR3 is 13 amino acids. CDR1 and CDR2 (germline): SGHDN, FVKESK. Between the trimmed V and J ends, which lost 5 bases and 0 bases, there was a span of 7 bases.

The chain combines TRBV5-4 with TRBJ2-3; tentatively, D is TRBD1 (5 bases). The CDR3 sequence is 13 residues long. The V end was cut by 5 bases, the J end by 9 bases, with 16 bases between. Per germline, CDR1 SGHNT and CDR2 YYREEE (reference sequence). As DNA, the CDR3 is TGTGCCAGCAGTCCCGAACTCGCAGGGACGCAGTATTTT. Translated: CASSPELAGTQYF.

The chain recombines TRBV10-3 with TRBJ1-4, with 7 nucleotides matching TRBD1. Germline-derived CDR1 and CDR2 are ENHRY and SYGVKD. V lost 4 bases to trimming and J lost 4 bases; unmatched junction nucleotides: 12. CDR3 length: 17 amino acids. The CDR3 loop reads CAISATRQGGGNEKLFF. Here the CDR3 DNA reads TGTGCCATCAGTGCCACCAGACAGGGCGGAGGTAATGAAAAACTGTTTTTT.

CDR3 residues: CASSGLAGGTDTQYF. CDR3 in DNA: TGTGCCAGCAGTGGACTAGCGGGGGGCACAGATACGCAGTATTTT. V is TRBV27 and J is TRBJ2-3; 13 positions agree with TRBD2. The germline V gene encodes CDR1 MNHEY and CDR2 SMNVEV (reference sequence). V gave up 5 bases and J gave up 1 base; unmatched junction bases: 0. The CDR3 covers 15 residues.

The chain uses TRBV29-1 and TRBJ2-5; 9 bases agree with TRBD1. The V gene end was trimmed by 3 bases and the J gene end by 3 bases; junction bases not matched to a gene: 5. Germline CDR1 reads SQVTM; CDR2 reads ANQGSEA. There are 14 residues in the CDR3. Written as DNA, the CDR3 is TGCAGCGTTGATTTGGGGGACAGGGAAGAGACCCAGTACTTC. This translates into CSVDLGDREETQYF. Combining the CDR3 with reference TRBV29-1 and TRBJ2-5 gives the whole variable domain SAVISQKPSRDICQRGTSLTIQCQVDSQVTMMFWYRQQPGQSLTLIATANQGSEATYESGFVIDKFPISRPNLTFSTLTVSNMSPEDSSIYLCSVDLGDREETQYFGPGTRLLVL.

This clone rates as medium-sized. The chain combines TRBV7-2 with TRBJ1-1; D not resolved. The CDR3 has 14 amino acids. In germline, CDR1 is SGHTA, CDR2 FQGNSA. The V end was cut by 2 bases, the J end by 7 bases, with 14 bases between. CDR3 residues: CASSLTRGNFEAFF. For the CDR3, the DNA is TGTGCCAGCAGCTTAACGAGAGGGAACTTTGAAGCTTTCTTT. Filled out from reference TRBV7-2 and TRBJ1-1, the complete variable domain reads GAGVSQSPSNKVTEKGKDVELRCDPISGHTALYWYRQSLGQGLEFLIYFQGNSAPDKSGLPSDRFSAERTGGSVSTLTIQRTQQEDSAVYLCASSLTRGNFEAFFGQGTRLTVV.

This clone has only a few counts. The chain employs TRBV10-3 and TRBJ1-2; TRBD1 is a possible D gene (5 bases). V was clipped by 6 bases and J by 3 bases, with 11 bases between them. Germline V gene data show CDR1 as ENHRY and CDR2 as SYGVKD. The CDR3 has 13 residues. The CDR3 region is CAIRGPRDYGYTF. The DNA for the CDR3 is TGTGCCATCAGGGGGCCCCGTGACTATGGCTACACCTTC.